One sample yielded the 14 T cell receptor beta chains listed below, sequenced in a study of T cell changes during pregnancy in multiple sclerosis. Some clones are missing from TCRdb's copy, which holds only in-frame ones; the method was immunoSEQ multiplex PCR. Of some 68,000 clones listed, about 90% are singletons. Here the sequenced sample was peripheral blood, taken in the second trimester of pregnancy. The source of these receptors is a female donor in good health, enrolled as a control in a pregnancy study.

This clone was observed a few times. The chain couples TRBV7-3 to TRBJ2-1; tentative D call: TRBD1 (6 bases). The germline V and J ends were trimmed by 5 bases and 10 bases, with 15 bases remaining between them. Germline V lookup: CDR1 SGHTA, CDR2 FQGTGA. The CDR3 has 13 amino acids. The CDR3 region is CASSEGPDREQFF. Here the CDR3 DNA reads TGTGCCAGCAGCGAAGGGCCCGACAGGGAGCAGTTCTTC. The full variable domain, rest sourced from reference TRBV7-3 and TRBJ2-1, is GAGVSQTPSNKVTEKGKYVELRCDPISGHTALYWYRQSLGQGPEFLIYFQGTGAADDSGLPNDRFFAVRPEGSVSTLKIQRTERGDSAVYLCASSEGPDREQFFGPGTRLTVL.

Comment on this clone: Germline is not matched at one junction end, which may reflect a read error. The chain joins TRBV7-9 to TRBJ2-5; 7 nucleotides agree with TRBD1. The DNA end lines up better with TRBJ2-7; the J call may be wrong. CDR3 length equals 15 residues. Looked up from germline, CDR1 is SEHNR and CDR2 is FQNEAQ (reference sequence). CDR3 DNA sequence: TGTGCCAGCAGCTTATCAGGGGGAGACTCCCACGAGCAGTACTTC. Translation gives CASSLSGGDSHEQYF.

Remarks on this clone: A junction boundary mismatches the germline segment, possibly from a read error. The chain is built from TRBV7-7 and TRBJ2-1, with D perhaps matching TRBD2 (5 bases). The CDR3 runs to 15 residues. In germline, CDR1 is SSHAT, CDR2 FNYEAQ (reference sequence). This chain's CDR3 is CASSLALSGYNEQFF. For the CDR3, the DNA is TGTGCTAGCAGCTTAGCTTTATCGGGGTACAATGAGCAGTTCTTC. Full variable domain (missing parts from reference TRBV7-7 and TRBJ2-1): GAGVSQSPRYKVTKRGQDVTLRCDPISSHATLYWYQQALGQGPEFLTYFNYEAQPDKSGLPSDRFSAERPEGSISTLTIQRTEQRDSAMYRCASSLALSGYNEQFFGPGTRLTVL.

V usage is TRBV6-5 and J usage is TRBJ2-1; D is undetermined. Trimming removed 4 bases at V and 6 bases at J, with 7 bases between. Germline assignment: CDR1 MNHEY and CDR2 SVGAGI. This CDR3 comprises 12 residues. CDR3: CASSSGFNEQFF. For the CDR3, the DNA is TGTGCCAGCAGTTCAGGATTCAATGAGCAGTTCTTC.

The gene calls are TRBV7-8 and TRBJ2-7; D possibly corresponds to TRBD1 (6 bases). The V and J ends lost 5 bases and 0 bases respectively, with 14 bases between them. The CDR3 has 15 residues. Germline-derived CDR1 and CDR2 are SGHVS and FQNEAQ. The CDR3 loop is CASSQGPQGSYEQYF. The CDR3 bases are TGTGCCAGCAGCCAGGGGCCCCAGGGCTCCTACGAGCAGTACTTC.

The rearrangement uses TRBV5-1 and TRBJ2-1, with 7 bases aligning to TRBD2. Germline values: CDR1 SGHRS, CDR2 YFSETQ. The CDR3 is 15 residues long. The V segment lost 4 bases and the J segment 7 bases; nucleotides outside the gene matches: 11. The CDR3 here is CASSPGGRSQNEQFF. The DNA of the CDR3 is TGCGCCAGCAGCCCTGGCGGGAGATCCCAAAATGAGCAGTTCTTC. The whole variable domain, filled in from reference TRBV5-1 and TRBJ2-1, reads KAGVTQTPRYLIKTRGQQVTLSCSPISGHRSVSWYQQTPGQGLQFLFEYFSETQRNKGNFPGRFSGRQFSNSRSEMNVSTLELGDSALYLCASSPGGRSQNEQFFGPGTRLTVL.

This sequence joins TRBV6-5 and TRBJ2-7, with TRBD2 identical over 7 bases. The V gene's germline CDR1 is MNHEY and CDR2 SVGAGI. CDR3 length: 15 amino acids. With 3 bases clipped from V and 6 bases from J, the junction kept 11 bases outside the gene matches. CDR3 protein: CASSYRLAGMGEQYF. Written as DNA, the CDR3 is TGTGCCAGCAGTTATCGACTAGCAGGAATGGGCGAGCAGTACTTC.

This chain connects TRBV18 to TRBJ1-5, with a tentative D call TRBD1 (5 bases). This CDR3 has 13 residues. V was clipped by 2 bases and J by 8 bases, with 10 bases between them. Germline CDR1 is KGHSH and CDR2 is LQKENI. The chain's CDR3 is CASSPGAFKPQHF. The CDR3 DNA reads TGTGCCAGCTCACCAGGGGCCTTCAAGCCCCAGCATTTT.

The chain employs TRBV10-3 and TRBJ2-6, with TRBD1 identical over 10 bases. The CDR3 spans 18 residues. The germline V gene has CDR1 ENHRY and CDR2 SYGVKD. V lost 9 bases and J lost 0; bases outside the gene matches: 11. CDR3 DNA sequence: TGTGCCATGTACATCGGACAGGGGGTCCCCTCTGGGGCCAACGTCCTGACTTTC. Translated, it gives CAMYIGQGVPSGANVLTF.

The chain carries TRBV9 and TRBJ1-1; 7 bases map to TRBD1. The CDR3 runs to 14 residues. V lost 4 bases and J lost 4; bases outside the gene matches: 7. CDR1 and CDR2 (germline): SGDLS, YYNGEE. The CDR3 spells CASSQPPGGTEAFF. CDR3 in DNA: TGTGCCAGCAGCCAGCCCCCAGGGGGCACTGAAGCTTTCTTT.

This chain connects TRBV5-1 to TRBJ2-2, with 7 bases aligning to TRBD2. The CDR3 spans 16 residues. Per the germline V gene, CDR1 is SGHRS and CDR2 is YFSETQ. After removal of 4 bases from V and 0 bases from J, the junction contained 6 bases not matched to a gene. The CDR3 protein is CASSEGRGSNTGELFF. CDR3 nucleotide sequence: TGCGCCAGCAGCGAGGGGAGGGGCTCGAACACCGGGGAGCTGTTTTTT.

This rearrangement joins TRBV5-4 to TRBJ2-5; the D gene is possibly TRBD1 (6 bases). V was pared by 4 bases and J by 1 base, with 14 bases between. Germline CDR1 and CDR2: SGHNT and YYREEE (reference sequence). CDR3 length equals 15 residues. CDR3 in amino acids: CASSRVGAAQETQYF. The DNA of the CDR3 is TGTGCCAGCAGCAGGGTGGGGGCCGCCCAAGAGACCCAGTACTTC.

The chain links TRBV4-1 to TRBJ2-3; 16 nucleotides agree with TRBD2. This CDR3 region has 18 residues. The trim removed 7 bases at V and 5 bases at J, leaving 12 bases unmatched. Germline assignment: CDR1 MGHRA and CDR2 YSYEKL. The DNA for the CDR3 is TGCGCCAGCACTTCTAGTGGGACTAGCGGGGGGGCCGGAGATACGCAGTATTTT. This gives the protein CASTSSGTSGGAGDTQYF.

V and J are TRBV6-4 and TRBJ1-5, with TRBD1 identical over 7 bases. This CDR3 spans 13 amino acids. Germline CDR1 reads MRHNA; CDR2 reads SNTAGT. The V segment lost 6 bases and the J segment 4 bases; nucleotides outside the gene matches: 3. CDR3 sequence: CASSEDRNQPQHF. The DNA of the CDR3 is TGTGCCAGCAGCGAGGACAGGAATCAGCCCCAGCATTTT.